Below, 25 T cell receptor beta chains from the same sample are listed, as sequenced in a study of tumor and adjacent non-tumor tissue in lung cancer. The template was RNA from unsorted bulk tissue. This non-tumor lung sample came from over 3 cm beyond the tumor edge. Three rounds of nested PCR, following a modified ARM-PCR protocol, produced the TCRbeta library. TCRdb independently ran MiXCR on the multiplex PCR reads; one entry per CDR3 protein. The sample carries tens of thousands of distinct CDR3 sequences, approximately 60% recorded once. Material for sequencing was distant non-tumor lung tissue. The receptors were sampled from a woman in her forties with non-small cell lung cancer.

The table lists this clonotype with a count of one. An end of the junction differs from the germline gene, which may be a read error. The J gene is TRBJ2-5, the V gene TRBV6-5; weak D call: TRBD2 (6 bases). Germline V gives CDR1 MNHEY, CDR2 SVGAGI. The CDR3 runs to 15 residues. The CDR3 bases are TGTGCCAGCAAAAAAAGGGAGACTTGCGGGGAGACCCAGTATTTC. Translation: CASKKRETCGETQYF.

This chain uses TRBV11-2 with TRBJ1-2, with D maybe TRBD1 (5 bases). The CDR3 has 13 residues. Germline CDR1 SGHAT, CDR2 FQNNGV. The CDR3 DNA is TGTACCTGCAGCTCCCGGGGCCCCAATGGCTACACCTTC. Amino acid sequence: CTCSSRGPNGYTF.

As to this clonotype: This could be a read error, since a much larger clone is one nucleotide away. It is likely a read error, because the conserved phenylalanine at the end of the CDR3 is missing. This chain links TRBV5-1 with TRBJ2-5; no reliable D call. CDR1 is SGHRS, CDR2 YFSETQ, per germline. The V end lost 1 base, the J end lost 1 base, and 14 bases lay between the germline ends. This CDR3 is 16 amino acids long. The CDR3 region is CASSLQPAATQETQYY. CDR3 nucleotide sequence: TGCGCCAGCAGCTTGCAGCCGGCGGCCACCCAAGAGACCCAGTACTAC.

About this clonotype: The junction and the germline gene differ at one end; a read error may be behind it. This chain joins TRBV20-1 and TRBJ2-7; TRBD2 matches 10 bases. Germline V gene lookup returns CDR1 DFQATT and CDR2 SNEGSKA (reference sequence). CDR3 length: 15 residues. The CDR3 region has the DNA TGCAGTGCTAGTTCCCTAGCGGGGGAGGCCTACGAGCAGTATTTC. As protein: CSASSLAGEAYEQYF.

To note about this clonotype: Without the conserved terminal phenylalanine or tryptophan, this CDR3 likely stems from a read error. This chain links TRBV11-2 with TRBJ2-7; D is unclear. V dropped 5 bases and J dropped 6 bases, with 11 bases sitting between them. CDR3 length: 12 residues. Germline V gives CDR1 SGHAT, CDR2 FQNNGV. CDR3 bases: TGTGCCAGCAGCCGGTCAGGATTCGAGCAGTACTTA. Translating it yields CASSRSGFEQYL.

In the case of this clonotype: The junction shows a germline mismatch at one end, possibly a read error. J is TRBJ1-6 and V is TRBV12-3 or TRBV12-4; weak D call: TRBD1 (6 bases). The CDR3 extends over 13 amino acids. The CDR3 loop reads CASRRQANPPLHF. The CDR3 DNA reads as TGTGCCAGCCGGCGACAGGCTAATCCACCCCTCCACTTT.

This clonotype was seen more than once but under ten times. The chain is built from TRBV20-1 and TRBJ2-7; 7 bases line up with TRBD2. V shed 3 bases and J 7 bases; nucleotides not matched to a gene: 9. CDR1 and CDR2 from the germline V gene are DFQATT and SNEGSKA (reference sequence). This CDR3 spans 13 amino acids. As DNA, the CDR3 is TGCAGTGCTAGGGCTAGCGGCGGCAAGGAGCAGTACTTC. Translating gives CSARASGGKEQYF.

A note on this clonotype: The conserved phenylalanine or tryptophan normally closing the CDR3 is absent here, so this likely arose from a read error. V is TRBV6-6 and J is TRBJ1-1; no firm D call. CDR1 and CDR2 (germline): MNHNY, SVGAGI (reference sequence). The length of the CDR3 is 16 residues. The germline V and J ends were trimmed by 11 bases and 3 bases, with 25 bases remaining between them. In nucleotides, the CDR3 is TGTGCCTACAGTTACTCCCCCCACCGAACGGACACTGAAGCTTTCCTT. Residues: CAYSYSPHRTDTEAFL.

With respect to this clonotype: This likely comes from a read error, as the CDR3 has no conserved phenylalanine or tryptophan at its end. This chain connects TRBV11-3 to TRBJ2-3, with TRBD2 matching over 11 bases. The CDR3 consists of 15 residues. Germline V gene sequence: CDR1 SGHNT, CDR2 YENEEA. Here the CDR3 reads CAGSPRLAGQDTQYS. CDR3 sequence (DNA): TGTGCCGGCAGCCCCAGACTAGCGGGGCAAGATACGCAGTATTCT.

Comments on this clonotype: A read error may account for a junction end that differs from germline. This chain connects TRBV11-3 to TRBJ2-1; 7 bases map to TRBD1. Germline CDR1 and CDR2: SGHNT and YENEEA. There are 13 residues in the CDR3. CDR3 sequence (DNA): TGTGCCAGCAATTCCGGACAGGTCCATGACCAGTTCTTC. As protein: CASNSGQVHDQFF.

Worth noting for this clonotype: At one end, the junction sequence differs from germline, possibly due to a read error. The chain couples TRBV28 to TRBJ1-2; 9 bases align to TRBD1. There are 14 residues in the CDR3. CDR1 is MDHEN and CDR2 is SYDVKM in the germline V gene. As DNA, the CDR3 is TGTGCCTGCAGGCGTGACAGGGGGTACTATGGCTACACCTTC. This encodes CACRRDRGYYGYTF.

Concerning this clonotype: A much larger clone differs by one base, so this may be a read error. Here the CDR3 omits its conserved ending phenylalanine or tryptophan, so a read error is the likely source. J is TRBJ1-6 and V is TRBV27; D perhaps matches TRBD1 (5 bases). CDR1 and CDR2 (germline): MNHEY, SMNVEV (reference sequence). The CDR3 runs 14 residues. The V and J ends lost 8 bases and 0 bases respectively, with 8 bases between them. The CDR3 nucleotides are TGTGCCAGCGTCGACAGCTCCTATAATTCACCCCTCCACCTT. It is translated as CASVDSSYNSPLHL.

This clonotype was recorded a few times. An end of the junction does not agree with germline; a read error may underlie this. CDR3 region: CAGSPAWQLGSQYF. In DNA form, the CDR3 reads TGCGCCGGCAGCCCGGCTTGGCAGCTCGGTTCGCAGTATTTT. This chain links TRBV4-1 with TRBJ2-3; the D is unclear. Germline V CDR1 and CDR2: MGHRA, YSYEKL. The CDR3 covers 14 residues.

Worth noting for this clonotype: At one boundary the junction diverges from the germline segment, which might be a read error. J is TRBJ1-2 and V is TRBV4-2, with D hard to call. Germline V gives CDR1 LGHNA, CDR2 YNFKEQ. The CDR3 is 16 residues long. CDR3 in amino acids: CASSQVLLTANYGYTF. The CDR3 coding sequence is TGTGCCAGTAGCCAAGTCCTACTAACAGCTAACTATGGCTACACCTTC.

The gene calls are TRBV5-1 and TRBJ1-2, with TRBD1 matching 10 bases. The CDR3 runs to 15 residues. Germline V gene sequence: CDR1 SGHRS, CDR2 YFSETQ. Unmatched junction bases numbered 5, after V lost 0 bases and J lost 6 bases. The CDR3, as DNA: TGCGCCAGCAGCTTGGAGGGACAGGGGCGTAATGGCTACACCTTC. Its translation is CASSLEGQGRNGYTF.

For this clonotype: This sequence may be a read error, since a much larger clone differs from it by one base. The chain recombines TRBV20-1 with TRBJ1-6; TRBD1 is a possible D gene (6 bases). The CDR3 covers 14 residues. Germline CDR1 is DFQATT and CDR2 is SNEGSKA (reference sequence). The ends were cut back, 6 bases at V and 6 bases at J, with 15 bases in the middle. The CDR3 DNA sequence: TGCAGTGCCTGGACCGGACAGACTAATTCACCCCTCCACTTT. Encoded protein: CSAWTGQTNSPLHF.

Worth noting for this clonotype: One end of the junction does not line up with germline, which may come from a read error. The J gene is TRBJ2-7, the V gene TRBV12-3 or TRBV12-4; unclear D gene. The CDR3 totals 14 residues. DNA for the CDR3: TGTGTCAGCAGTTTGGTCGACGCCACCTACGAGCAGTACTTC. It codes for CVSSLVDATYEQYF.

This sequence joins TRBV11-2 and TRBJ1-6; D uncertain. Trimming cost V 4 bases and J 9 bases, with 22 bases left between them. Germline V CDR1 and CDR2: SGHAT, FQNNGV. The CDR3 runs to 17 residues. The CDR3 DNA follows: TGTGCCAGCAGCTCAACATTAAGGGCAGACCGGAGTTCACCCCTCCACTTT. It yields the protein CASSSTLRADRSSPLHF.

Turning to this clonotype: Since no conserved phenylalanine or tryptophan closes the CDR3, a read error is the likely cause. The DNA is left out, because the CDR3 cannot be placed on it with certainty; the CDR3 is given as TCRdb lists it. The chain recombines TRBV29-1 with TRBJ2-1; the table gives TRBD1 as D, unverified against the DNA. Ends included, the CDR3 has 14 residues. CDR1 is SQVTM, CDR2 ANQGSEA, per germline. CDR3 in amino acids: CSIDRDRGHGEQFL.

Comment on this clonotype: A read error may account for a junction end that differs from germline. The gene calls are TRBV12-3 or TRBV12-4 and TRBJ2-6; unclear D gene. The CDR3 has 17 amino acids. For the CDR3, the DNA is TGTGCCAGCAGTCCGAGATGGGGAAGGGATGGGACCAACGTCCTGACTTTC. Translating it yields CASSPRWGRDGTNVLTF.

In regard to this clonotype: The junction differs from germline at one of its ends, possibly a read error. The genes are TRBV11-3 and TRBJ2-1; weak D call: TRBD2 (5 bases). The CDR3 runs to 15 residues. Looked up from germline, CDR1 is SGHNT and CDR2 is YENEEA. The CDR3 here is CANGRSRDKANKQFF. Written as DNA, the CDR3 is TGTGCCAACGGCCGATCCCGGGATAAGGCCAATAAGCAGTTCTTC.

This clonotype came up many times. The chain combines TRBV5-1 with TRBJ2-1; TRBD1 matches 11 bases. The J segment lost 4 bases and the V segment lost 4 bases, leaving 19 bases of the junction unmatched. Germline V gene lookup returns CDR1 SGHRS and CDR2 YFSETQ. This CDR3 region has 20 residues. CDR3 loop: CASSITPGQGVISHYNEQFF. The CDR3 DNA sequence: TGCGCCAGCAGCATAACTCCGGGACAGGGGGTAATTTCTCATTACAATGAGCAGTTCTTC.

There are a few counts of this clonotype. A much larger clone differs from this one at a single base, so this may be a read error. The chain is built from TRBV29-1 and TRBJ2-1, with no clear D. Germline loops: CDR1 SQVTM, CDR2 ANQGSEA. This CDR3 is built from 10 residues. CDR3 in amino acids: CSSAYNGQFF. CDR3 DNA: TGCAGCTCGGCCTACAATGGGCAGTTCTTC.

As for this clonotype: Germline is not matched at one junction end, which may reflect a read error. The V gene is TRBV11-2, the J gene TRBJ1-2; tentative D call: TRBD1 (6 bases). The CDR3 spans 12 residues. Germline V CDR1 and CDR2: SGHAT, FQNNGV. CDR3 loop: CAIRAGLGGFTF. The CDR3 DNA follows: TGTGCCATCAGAGCGGGTCTGGGGGGCTTCACCTTC.

There are many counts of this clonotype. The chain links TRBV24-1 to TRBJ2-7, with D possibly called TRBD1 or TRBD2 (5 bases each). This CDR3 spans 13 amino acids. Between the trimmed V and J ends, which lost 6 bases and 4 bases, there was a span of 12 bases. Germline CDR1 is KGHDR and CDR2 is SFDVKD. The CDR3 nucleotides read TGTGCCACCAGTCGGGGAGAGGGGTACGAGCAGTACTTC. This gives the protein CATSRGEGYEQYF.